This TCR beta chain was identified in a study of blood T cells in healthy people across ages. Whole-study results and caveats: PBMCs were not sorted, which prevented a conclusive comparison of naive versus antigen-experienced cells.

To note about this clonotype: Its antigen remains unknown.

Combining a sample-barcoded 5' primer with a J-beta primer mix, a second PCR ran for 7 to 11 cycles. TCRdb passed the 5' RACE reads through MiXCR, listing each CDR3 protein once. The data contain approximately 1.5 million distinct CDR3 sequences, 30% to 40% of them singletons. CDR1 and CDR2 from the germline V gene are GTSNPN and SVGIG (reference sequence). V was pared by 3 bases and J by 1 base, with 10 bases between. The CDR3 sequence is 15 residues long. This TCR was recovered from a woman in her twenties or thirties in good health. The material sequenced was blood. The chain combines TRBV30 with TRBJ1-6, with D maybe TRBD1 (6 bases). This CDR3 reads CAWRTGISYNSPLHF. CDR3 sequence (DNA): TGTGCCTGGAGGACAGGAATTTCCTATAATTCACCCCTCCACTTT. The entire variable domain, with the rest obtained from reference TRBV30 and TRBJ1-6, is as follows: SQTIHQWPATLVQPVGSPLSLECTVEGTSNPNLYWYRQAAGRGLQLLFYSVGIGQISSEVPQNLSASRPQDRQFILSSKKLLLSDSGFYLCAWRTGISYNSPLHFGNGTRLTVT.